These 8 T cell receptor beta chains were all obtained from the same sample, sequenced in a study of blood T cell repertoires in COVID-19. Using immunoSEQ multiplex PCR, the repertoire was profiled, and TCRdb retains in-frame clones only, with some absent. In the table there are fewer than 150,000 clones, about 80% of which are singletons. The source material was PBMCs or T cells enriched from blood (not recorded which). These receptors all stem from a man in his fifties or sixties in a cohort exposed to, infected with or recovered from COVID-19 (not recorded which).

This rearrangement joins TRBV4-3 to TRBJ1-4, with TRBD1 matching 10 bases. The germline CDR1 and CDR2 sequences are LGHNA and YSLEER. Unmatched junction bases numbered 3, after V lost 4 bases and J lost 7 bases. The CDR3 sequence is 14 residues long. For the CDR3, the DNA is TGCGCCAGCAGCCTCCGACAGGGGGCTGAAAAACTGTTTTTT. Translation: CASSLRQGAEKLFF.

There are a few counts of this clone. The chain carries TRBV28 and TRBJ2-3; TRBD2 agrees at 13 bases. V shed 5 bases and J 4 bases; nucleotides not matched to a gene: 12. The CDR3 length is 18 residues. Germline V gene sequence: CDR1 MDHEN, CDR2 SYDVKM. CDR3 DNA: TGTGCCAGCAGTCTCCCCGAGACTAGCGGGAGGTCGTCAGATACGCAGTATTTT. Encoded protein: CASSLPETSGRSSDTQYF.

The V call is TRBV27, the J call TRBJ2-1, with D tentatively TRBD1 (6 bases). The ends were cut back, 2 bases at V and 9 bases at J, with 11 bases in the middle. CDR1 is MNHEY and CDR2 is SMNVEV in the germline V gene (reference sequence). This CDR3 is built from 13 residues. Here the CDR3 reads CASSLRDISEQFF. The CDR3 region has the DNA TGTGCCAGCAGTTTAAGGGACATCTCTGAGCAGTTCTTC.

This chain joins TRBV7-9 and TRBJ1-5; the D gene is possibly TRBD1 (6 bases). The V end was cut by 6 bases, the J end by 7 bases, with 19 bases between. CDR1 is SEHNR, CDR2 FQNEAQ, per germline (reference sequence). The CDR3 covers 15 residues. CDR3 sequence: CASSSNRDVGQPQHF. The CDR3 DNA reads TGTGCCAGCAGTTCCAACAGGGACGTAGGCCAGCCCCAGCATTTT. Supplemented by reference TRBV7-9 and TRBJ1-5, the full variable domain reads DTGVSQNPRHKITKRGQNVTFRCDPISEHNRLYWYRQTLGQGPEFLTYFQNEAQLEKSRLLSDRFSAERPKGSFSTLEIQRTEQGDSAMYLCASSSNRDVGQPQHFGDGTRLSIL.

This chain connects TRBV4-1 to TRBJ2-1, with TRBD2 as a possible D gene (6 bases). V lost 3 bases and J lost 0, with 6 bases in between. CDR1 is MGHRA, CDR2 YSYEKL, per germline. The CDR3 runs 14 residues. The CDR3: CASSQGGSYNEQFF. The CDR3 DNA reads as TGCGCCAGCAGCCAGGGGGGCTCCTACAATGAGCAGTTCTTC.

The gene calls are TRBV7-9 and TRBJ2-2; 7 bases fit TRBD1. The CDR3 runs to 16 residues. V was clipped by 6 bases and J by 3 bases; unmatched bases: 10. Germline lookup yields CDR1 SEHNR and CDR2 FQNEAQ (reference sequence). CDR3: CASRARTGGYTGELFF. The CDR3 nucleotides are TGTGCCAGCAGGGCGAGGACAGGTGGATACACCGGGGAGCTGTTTTTT.

The V gene is TRBV10-1, the J gene TRBJ2-1, with D unresolved. CDR1 and CDR2 (germline): WNHNN, SYGVQD (reference sequence). V shed 2 bases and J shed 15 bases, with 14 bases lying between them. CDR3 size: 12 residues. The CDR3 DNA follows: TGCGCCAGCAGTGAGACAGAAACGGCAGGGTTCTTC. It translates to CASSETETAGFF.

DNA for the CDR3: TGTGCTAGTGGTCGTGGGCTCGGGGTCGGCAATGAGCAGTTCTTC. Translating gives CASGRGLGVGNEQFF. This chain links TRBV12-5 with TRBJ2-1; possible D gene TRBD2, 5 bases. The CDR3 extends over 15 amino acids. From germline, CDR1 is LGHNT and CDR2 FRNRAP. V was shortened by 5 bases and J by 6 bases, with 17 bases between the two germline ends.